This is a list of T cell receptor beta chains from one sample in a study of cytomegalovirus exposure and HLA in healthy donors. Profiled with immunoSEQ multiplex PCR; TCRdb holds only in-frame clones, not every one. The table shows 80,000 or so clones, with around three quarters occurring only once. Sequencing used PBMCs. The receptors come from a woman aged 40 to 49 in good health and CMV-seronegative. Both conserved end residues are part of each CDR3. Each record gives: CDR3 DNA, CDR3 protein, V gene, J gene, clone size, D gene. A D gene is named only where the DNA matches it firmly. Not all rows give a size; the values are once, few, many and, for expanded clones, a class.

DNA: TGTGCCATCACCCCAGGCCTAGCGGGAGAGGATACGCAGTATTTT
CDR3: CAITPGLAGEDTQYF
V: TRBV10-3
J: TRBJ2-3
size: .
D: TRBD2

DNA: TGTGCCAGCAGTTACTCGATCGGGAACTATGGCTACACCTTC
CDR3: CASSYSIGNYGYTF
V: TRBV6-5
J: TRBJ1-2
size: .
D: .

DNA: TGCGCCAGCAGCCCCGGCGGGGACAGGGTTACCGGGGAGCTGTTTTTT
CDR3: CASSPGGDRVTGELFF
V: TRBV5-1
J: TRBJ2-2
size: .
D: TRBD1

DNA: TGTGCCAGCAGCTTGCGCACGTCAGGATTCCGAGAGACCCAGTACTTC
CDR3: CASSLRTSGFRETQYF
V: TRBV11-2
J: TRBJ2-5
size: few
D: .

DNA: TGTGCTAGTGGTTATAGCGGGAATGAGCAGTTCTTC
CDR3: CASGYSGNEQFF
V: TRBV12-5
J: TRBJ2-1
size: .
D: TRBD2

DNA: TGTGCCAGCAGCACATACAGCTCCAATCAGCCCCAGCATTTT
CDR3: CASSTYSSNQPQHF
V: TRBV7-2
J: TRBJ1-5
size: .
D: .

DNA: TGTGCCACCGGTTTGGGTTCCGGGGGGATCAACACAGATACGCAGTATTTT
CDR3: CATGLGSGGINTDTQYF
V: TRBV7-8
J: TRBJ2-3
size: few
D: TRBD2

DNA: TGTGCCAGCAGCCGGGGACAGGGGGACACTGAAGCTTTCTTT
CDR3: CASSRGQGDTEAFF
V: TRBV5-4
J: TRBJ1-1
size: .
D: TRBD1

DNA: TGTGCCAGCAAGGAGGGCGGGGGGGCTTACAATGAGCAGTTCTTC
CDR3: CASKEGGGAYNEQFF
V: TRBV5-4
J: TRBJ2-1
size: .
D: TRBD2

DNA: TGTGCCAGCAGTCCTAGGACTGAGAGCGACGAGCAGTACTTC
CDR3: CASSPRTESDEQYF
V: TRBV6-1
J: TRBJ2-7
size: .
D: .

DNA: TGTGCCAGCAGTGAAGTCCTATCCTCCTACGAGCAGTACTTC
CDR3: CASSEVLSSYEQYF
V: TRBV2
J: TRBJ2-7
size: .
D: .

DNA: TGTGCCAGCAGCTTACTAGCGGGTACAGATACGCAGTATTTT
CDR3: CASSLLAGTDTQYF
V: TRBV7-3
J: TRBJ2-3
size: few
D: TRBD2

DNA: TGTGCCAGCAGCTTAATTTGGGAGGACAGGGATAGCAATCAGCCCCAGCATTTT
CDR3: CASSLIWEDRDSNQPQHF
V: TRBV7-3
J: TRBJ1-5
size: few
D: TRBD1

DNA: TGTGCCAGCTCATTACTTCCAGGGCAATGGACTGAAGCTTTCTTT
CDR3: CASSLLPGQWTEAFF
V: TRBV18
J: TRBJ1-1
size: .
D: .

DNA: TGTGCCATTTTGGGGGGGTTGGACGAGCAGTACTTC
CDR3: CAILGGLDEQYF
V: TRBV28
J: TRBJ2-7
size: .
D: TRBD2

DNA: TGTGCCAGCAGTTCGATTTCGCGGCACAACTTCGGCTACACCTTC
CDR3: CASSSISRHNFGYTF
V: TRBV6-6
J: TRBJ1-2
size: .
D: .

DNA: TGTGCCAGCAGCCGACTAGCGGGCCTCGGAGATACGCAGTATTTT
CDR3: CASSRLAGLGDTQYF
V: TRBV7-2
J: TRBJ2-3
size: .
D: TRBD2

DNA: TGTGCCAGCAGGGGGGGACAGGGTCTGGACGAGCAGTACTTC
CDR3: CASRGGQGLDEQYF
V: TRBV2
J: TRBJ2-7
size: .
D: TRBD1

DNA: TGTGCCACCAGCAGAGGCAGGGGGGAGAATGAGCAGTTCTTC
CDR3: CATSRGRGENEQFF
V: TRBV15
J: TRBJ2-1
size: .
D: .

DNA: TGCGCCAGCAGCTTGGCCGGGACTAGCGGACACAATGAGCAGTTCTTC
CDR3: CASSLAGTSGHNEQFF
V: TRBV5-1
J: TRBJ2-1
size: .
D: TRBD2

DNA: TGTGCCAGCAGTTCTCAGGGTTCCTACCAAGAGACCCAGTACTTC
CDR3: CASSSQGSYQETQYF
V: TRBV6-6
J: TRBJ2-5
size: .
D: .

DNA: TGCGCCAGCAGCAATGACAGAGGTGGCTACTACGAGCAGTACTTC
CDR3: CASSNDRGGYYEQYF
V: TRBV5-1
J: TRBJ2-7
size: once
D: .

DNA: TGTGCCAGCAGGGGGACTTTGAGGGCCGGGGAGCTGTTTTTT
CDR3: CASRGTLRAGELFF
V: TRBV28
J: TRBJ2-2
size: .
D: .

DNA: TGTGCCAGCAGCCCGCGATTTACAGGGACCCAAGAGACCCAGTACTTC
CDR3: CASSPRFTGTQETQYF
V: TRBV7-9
J: TRBJ2-5
size: few
D: .

DNA: TGCGCCAGCAGCCAGCTAGCGGGAGGCCAGAACTCCTACGAGCAGTACTTC
CDR3: CASSQLAGGQNSYEQYF
V: TRBV4-1
J: TRBJ2-7
size: .
D: TRBD2

DNA: TGTGCCACCAGCAGAGATAACGGGTACTCCTACGAGCAGTACTTC
CDR3: CATSRDNGYSYEQYF
V: TRBV15
J: TRBJ2-7
size: .
D: .

DNA: TGTGCCAGCAGCGTAGCGGGAGGCCCCTACGAGCAGTACTTC
CDR3: CASSVAGGPYEQYF
V: TRBV9
J: TRBJ2-7
size: .
D: TRBD2

DNA: TGTGCCAGCAGCTCCGGGACTTTTAGCTCCTACGAGCAGTACTTC
CDR3: CASSSGTFSSYEQYF
V: TRBV6-6
J: TRBJ2-7
size: once
D: .

DNA: TGTGCCAGCAGCTTAGGGGGGGTGAACACTGAAGCTTTCTTT
CDR3: CASSLGGVNTEAFF
V: TRBV11-2
J: TRBJ1-1
size: .
D: .

DNA: TGTGCCAGCAGTCAAACCCTCGGGACAGCCTCCTACGAGCAGTACTTC
CDR3: CASSQTLGTASYEQYF
V: TRBV7-9
J: TRBJ2-7
size: .
D: TRBD1

DNA: TGTGCCAGCAGTGGACTAGCGGGGGAACACGGAGACGAGCAGTACTTC
CDR3: CASSGLAGEHGDEQYF
V: TRBV28
J: TRBJ2-7
size: .
D: TRBD2

DNA: TGTGCCAGCAGCCTCGGGATCTCTGGGGCCAACGTCCTGACTTTC
CDR3: CASSLGISGANVLTF
V: TRBV9
J: TRBJ2-6
size: once
D: .

DNA: TGCACAGCAGGGACTAGCGTAGATACGCAGTATTTT
CDR3: CTAGTSVDTQYF
V: TRBV29-1
J: TRBJ2-3
size: .
D: TRBD2

DNA: TGTGCCAGTACCCCATCTGGGGCCAACGTCCTGACTTTC
CDR3: CASTPSGANVLTF
V: TRBV19
J: TRBJ2-6
size: few
D: .

DNA: TGTGCCAGCAGTACTAAGGGGGCGAGGAACTATGGCTACACCTTC
CDR3: CASSTKGARNYGYTF
V: TRBV6-6
J: TRBJ1-2
size: .
D: TRBD1

DNA: TGCGCCAGCAGCCAAGATTGGGGGCAGGGGTTGCGGGGGTACTATGGCTACACCTTC
CDR3: CASSQDWGQGLRGYYGYTF
V: TRBV4-1
J: TRBJ1-2
size: .
D: .

DNA: TGCGCCAGCAGCTACGGACTAGCGGTCTACAATGGGCAGTTCTTC
CDR3: CASSYGLAVYNGQFF
V: TRBV4-3
J: TRBJ2-1
size: .
D: TRBD2

DNA: TGTGCCAGCAGTTATTACAGCCTCCCGGAGCCCCAGCATTTT
CDR3: CASSYYSLPEPQHF
V: TRBV6-6
J: TRBJ1-5
size: .
D: .

DNA: TGTGCCAGCAGTTTCCCGGACAGGAACTACAATGAGCAGTTCTTC
CDR3: CASSFPDRNYNEQFF
V: TRBV6-6
J: TRBJ2-1
size: .
D: TRBD1

DNA: TGTGCCAGCAGCTTAGGATTCGGACTAGCGGGAGTGAATGAGCAGTTCTTC
CDR3: CASSLGFGLAGVNEQFF
V: TRBV7-9
J: TRBJ2-1
size: .
D: TRBD2

DNA: TGCGCCAGCAGCCAACGACAGGGGATAGAGACCCAGTACTTC
CDR3: CASSQRQGIETQYF
V: TRBV4-1
J: TRBJ2-5
size: .
D: TRBD1

DNA: TGTGCCAGCAGCTTAGCTAGCGGGAGAAAGGACGAGCAGTACTTC
CDR3: CASSLASGRKDEQYF
V: TRBV7-2
J: TRBJ2-7
size: .
D: TRBD2

DNA: TGCAGTGGCCCAACAGGGAATGAGCAGTTCTTC
CDR3: CSGPTGNEQFF
V: TRBV20-1
J: TRBJ2-1
size: .
D: .

DNA: TGTGCCAGCAGACTACTTGGAGCAAATTCACCCCTCCACTTT
CDR3: CASRLLGANSPLHF
V: TRBV6-5
J: TRBJ1-6
size: .
D: .

DNA: TGTGCCAGCAGCGGTGTGGGCAGGGGAAAGACCCAGTACTTC
CDR3: CASSGVGRGKTQYF
V: TRBV7-2
J: TRBJ2-5
size: .
D: .

DNA: TGTGCCAGCAGCTCGCCACTAGCGGGAGGGCCTATCTACGAGCAGTACTTC
CDR3: CASSSPLAGGPIYEQYF
V: TRBV7-8
J: TRBJ2-7
size: once
D: TRBD2

DNA: TGTGCCAGCAGCTTAGGGGGGGTTCAGTTCTTC
CDR3: CASSLGGVQFF
V: TRBV7-2
J: TRBJ2-1
size: .
D: .

DNA: TGTGCCAGCAGTGAATTTGTTGCAGGGTCGGGCACCGGGGAGCTGTTTTTT
CDR3: CASSEFVAGSGTGELFF
V: TRBV25-1
J: TRBJ2-2
size: .
D: .

DNA: TGTGCCTGGAGCCGGACAGGGCTTAACTATGGCTACACCTTC
CDR3: CAWSRTGLNYGYTF
V: TRBV30
J: TRBJ1-2
size: .
D: TRBD1

DNA: TGTGCCACCTCAAACCGGGGGTCTGGAAACACCATATATTTT
CDR3: CATSNRGSGNTIYF
V: TRBV19
J: TRBJ1-3
size: .
D: .

DNA: TGTGCCAGCAGGGGACAGACCAAATCCAATCAGCCCCAGCATTTT
CDR3: CASRGQTKSNQPQHF
V: TRBV2
J: TRBJ1-5
size: .
D: TRBD1

DNA: TGTGCCAGCAGTTTATCAGCGGGAGTGGGCCTAGTAACCTTC
CDR3: CASSLSAGVGLVTF
V: TRBV28
J: TRBJ1-2
size: .
D: .